These 7 T cell receptor beta chains share one sample of origin, sequenced in a study of long-term antiretroviral therapy in people with HIV. Runs used v3.0 of the immunoSEQ assay and were done at survey level. Assay used: immunoSEQ multiplex PCR; TCRdb lists only in-frame clones, some missing. The data contain 20,000 to 30,000 clones, around 84% of them singletons. The sample in question was unsorted PBMCs, obtained 2.3 years after starting antiretroviral therapy. These TCRs come from a middle-aged man with HIV.

The J gene is TRBJ2-3, the V gene TRBV7-3; D remains unclear. CDR1 and CDR2 from the germline V gene are SGHTA and FQGTGA. This CDR3 has 13 residues. The V end was cut by 1 base, the J end by 4 bases, with 6 bases between. CDR3 DNA sequence: TGTGCCAGCAGCTTAAATTACGCAGATACGCAGTATTTT. As protein: CASSLNYADTQYF.

The chain links TRBV5-6 to TRBJ2-7; TRBD1 agrees at 8 bases. The CDR3 runs to 15 residues. The junction had 6 bases not matched to a gene; V was cut back by 4 bases and J by 0 bases. Germline CDR1 and CDR2: SGHDT and YYEEEE. The CDR3 spells CASSAWDRSSYEQYF. CDR3 DNA sequence: TGTGCCAGCAGCGCCTGGGACAGGAGCTCCTACGAGCAGTACTTC.

V gene TRBV5-1 combines with J gene TRBJ2-5, with D hard to call. The V gene's germline CDR1 is SGHRS and CDR2 YFSETQ. The V and J ends lost 0 bases and 5 bases respectively, with 14 bases between them. This CDR3 region has 15 residues. CDR3 residues: CASSLAEQAWETQYF. In DNA, the CDR3 is TGCGCCAGCAGCTTGGCCGAGCAGGCTTGGGAGACCCAGTACTTC.

The CDR3, as DNA: TGTGCCAGCAGCGCGGGACAGGGGGCGCCCGGGGAGCTGTTTTTT. This translates into CASSAGQGAPGELFF. The V gene is TRBV9, the J gene TRBJ2-2, with 12 nucleotides matching TRBD1. Germline CDR1 and CDR2: SGDLS and YYNGEE. V trimming: 3 bases; J trimming: 6 bases; junction bases outside the gene matches: 3. This CDR3 region has 15 residues. The variable domain in full, with the rest retrieved from reference TRBV9 and TRBJ2-2, is DSGVTQTPKHLITATGQRVTLRCSPRSGDLSVYWYQQSLDQGLQFLIQYYNGEERAKGNILERFSAQQFPDLHSELNLSSLELGDSALYFCASSAGQGAPGELFFGEGSRLTVL.

The chain combines TRBV7-9 with TRBJ1-1, with TRBD1 as a possible D gene (6 bases). This CDR3 region has 13 residues. V was clipped by 5 bases and J by 10 bases, with 17 bases between them. The germline V gene encodes CDR1 SEHNR and CDR2 FQNEAQ (reference sequence). The DNA for the CDR3 is TGTGCCAGCAGCCCTCCGACGGGGGCGGCAGCTTTCTTT. Protein sequence: CASSPPTGAAAFF.

The chain employs TRBV7-8 and TRBJ1-3; no definite D call. The V gene's germline CDR1 is SGHVS and CDR2 FQNEAQ. The CDR3 consists of 12 residues. V dropped 4 bases and J dropped 4 bases, with 5 bases sitting between them. This CDR3 reads CASSSEGNTIYF. Written as DNA, the CDR3 is TGTGCCAGCAGCTCGGAAGGAAACACCATATATTTT.

The chain combines TRBV7-8 with TRBJ2-2; D is unresolved. Trimming stripped 4 bases from V and 4 bases from J, with 10 bases between. This CDR3 comprises 14 residues. Germline CDR1 SGHVS, CDR2 FQNEAQ. The CDR3 loop is CASSSVSRTGELFF. The CDR3 DNA follows: TGTGCCAGCAGCTCTGTAAGCCGCACCGGGGAGCTGTTTTTT. The whole variable domain, filled in from reference TRBV7-8 and TRBJ2-2, reads GAGVSQSPRYKVAKRGQDVALRCDPISGHVSLFWYQQALGQGPEFLTYFQNEAQLDKSGLPSDRFFAERPEGSVSTLKIQRTQQEDSAVYLCASSSVSRTGELFFGEGSRLTVL.